The T cell receptor beta chain described here comes from a study of cytotoxic CD8 clonotypes in ibrutinib-treated CLL. The protocol was immunoSEQ multiplex PCR, while the TCRdb copy is restricted to in-frame clones and leaves out a portion. In the table there are roughly 47,000 clones, 45% to 55% of which are singletons. Findings and limits, study-wide: On treatment, the uncommon public clonotypes contracted or remained stable.

A note on this clone: The antigen is unknown.

This CDR3 comprises 15 residues. V was cut by 5 bases and J by 0 bases, with 11 bases left in between. Germline V CDR1 and CDR2: KGHSH, LQKENI. The origin of this receptor is a human donor with chronic lymphocytic leukemia. The material sequenced was PBMCs, taken after 12 months of ibrutinib treatment. The chain has TRBV18 and TRBJ1-3; D gene ambiguous. The CDR3: CASSVLANSGNTIYF. DNA for the CDR3: TGTGCCAGCTCAGTCCTGGCTAACTCTGGAAACACCATATATTTT.